The clone carrying this TCR beta chain was counted many times. The CDR3 length is 16 residues. Germline loops: CDR1 KGHSH, CDR2 LQKENI. After removal of 5 bases from V and 4 bases from J, the junction contained 10 bases not matched to a gene. This entry is derived from a study of T cells in Graves' hyperthyroidism and ophthalmopathy. The CDR3 regions of TCR beta were amplified from RNA transcripts. With the HTBI primer set, the TCR CDR3 went through a first round of RT-PCR. TCRdb passed the multiplex PCR reads through MiXCR, listing each CDR3 protein once. Of 600,000 to 850,000 distinct CDR3 sequences listed, 15% to 20% are singletons. Patients between 18 and 65 years old had hyperthyroidism, newly diagnosed and lasting under 2 months. A patient was excluded if there was uncontrolled infection, other autoimmune disease, pregnancy or lactation.

The J gene is TRBJ2-5, the V gene TRBV18; 10 nucleotides line up with TRBD1. Sequencing was done on a sample of blood. The sequence came from a woman aged 50 to 65 with Graves' hyperthyroidism that later progressed to Graves' ophthalmopathy. CDR3 protein: CASSSGQGIERETQYF. In nucleotides, the CDR3 is TGTGCCAGCTCATCGGGACAGGGGATTGAGAGAGAGACCCAGTACTTC.